The rows below give T cell receptor beta chains drawn from one sample of a study of T cell changes during pregnancy in multiple sclerosis. The method was immunoSEQ multiplex PCR; TCRdb's version includes in-frame clones alone and lacks a portion of them. The table has tens of thousands of clones, about 88% seen once; the top ten hold approximately 0.5%. The sample was CD4+ T cells from peripheral blood mononuclear cells, taken in the first trimester of pregnancy. The receptor source for this set is a female donor with multiple sclerosis, enrolled in a pregnancy study. Each CDR3 is given without its conserved first and last residue. Each record gives: V gene, CDR3 protein.

V: TRBV30
CDR3: AWTSRGLQPQH

V: TRBV19
CDR3: ASSADSLAGVLETQY

V: TRBV10-3
CDR3: AISEALGQGHSYEQY

V: TRBV19
CDR3: ASSPLAGASYEQY

V: TRBV5-4
CDR3: ASSLRDSPSEQY

V: TRBV18
CDR3: ASSPLAGAGELF

V: TRBV9
CDR3: ASSVGGGLGGWEQY

V: TRBV5-1
CDR3: ASSPRLARDTQY

V: TRBV19
CDR3: ASSPSNTGELF

V: TRBV2
CDR3: ASSEQQGADGYT

V: TRBV19
CDR3: ASSIYSGPAYEQY

V: TRBV27
CDR3: ASKDNYEQY

V: TRBV5-6
CDR3: ASSLGGRIGELF

V: TRBV6-1
CDR3: ASSELRGGPYEQY

V: TRBV9
CDR3: ASTYTTRDTDTQY

V: TRBV11-2
CDR3: ASSSDRVRDAF

V: TRBV4-2
CDR3: ASSQGRAGDPYEQY

V: TRBV6-5
CDR3: ASSPLGQASYEQY

V: TRBV19
CDR3: ASKGSSSTDTQY

V: TRBV2
CDR3: ASRWTGGGGYT

V: TRBV29-1
CDR3: SVLLSYEQY

V: TRBV5-1
CDR3: ASSPDGRGVTEAF

V: TRBV29-1
CDR3: SVVVWRRLNTEAF